These 27 T cell receptor beta chains were all obtained from the same sample, sequenced in a study of persistence of HIV-infected CD4 T cells. The immunoSEQ assay was version 4, run in survey mode. Sequencing used immunoSEQ multiplex PCR; TCRdb keeps in-frame clones, though not all of them. The sample yields under 40,000 clones, roughly 82% seen once. These receptors have no identified antigens. Stimulation used about 9.5 ug/mL lysate from CMV-infected fibroblasts. CD40L-negative CD69-negative CD45RO-high memory CD4+ T cells were sorted as populations depleted of antigen-responding cells. The sequenced sample was CD4+ T cells sorted from PBMCs after roughly 18-hour stimulation, obtained from a patient who received antiretroviral therapy. These receptors were collected from an adult woman with HIV who was CMV-seropositive.

This clone showed up just a few times. V gene TRBV7-2 combines with J gene TRBJ2-5; tentatively, D is TRBD2 (5 bases). This CDR3 is 15 amino acids long. Trimming shortened V by 1 base and J by 3 bases, and 12 bases separated the two germline ends. CDR1 SGHTA and CDR2 FQGNSA come from the germline V gene. This CDR3 reads CASSLGLAVEETQYF. DNA of the CDR3: TGTGCCAGCAGCTTAGGGCTAGCTGTAGAAGAGACCCAGTACTTC.

This chain joins TRBV18 and TRBJ2-1, with D possibly being TRBD2 (6 bases). Trimming took off 3 bases at V and 6 bases at J, with 21 bases between the two ends. This CDR3 contains 17 residues. CDR1 is KGHSH, CDR2 LQKENI, per germline. CDR3 nucleotides: TGTGCCAGCTCACCGCGTCAGGCATCCGGAGGGACCAATGAGCAGTTCTTC. Its translation is CASSPRQASGGTNEQFF.

The rearrangement uses TRBV7-2 and TRBJ1-2; D unclear. With 3 bases removed from V and 4 bases from J, the gap between germline ends came to 12 bases. CDR1 and CDR2 (germline): SGHTA, FQGNSA. The CDR3 sequence is 14 residues long. Here the CDR3 DNA reads TGTGCCAGCAGCTTTTTAGGCAGCGGCTATGGCTACACCTTC. Protein sequence: CASSFLGSGYGYTF. Full variable domain (rest looked up from reference TRBV7-2 and TRBJ1-2): GAGVSQSPSNKVTEKGKDVELRCDPISGHTALYWYRQSLGQGLEFLIYFQGNSAPDKSGLPSDRFSAERTGGSVSTLTIQRTQQEDSAVYLCASSFLGSGYGYTFGSGTRLTVV.

The rearrangement uses TRBV5-5 and TRBJ1-1; 7 positions agree with TRBD1. Unmatched junction bases numbered 1, after V lost 2 bases and J lost 0 bases. CDR3 length equals 14 residues. Germline loops: CDR1 SGHKS, CDR2 YYEKEE (reference sequence). The CDR3 DNA sequence: TGTGCCAGCAGCTTCGGACAGGTGAACACTGAAGCTTTCTTT. It translates to CASSFGQVNTEAFF.

V gene TRBV11-1 combines with J gene TRBJ2-3; D perhaps matches TRBD2 (5 bases). Germline lookup yields CDR1 SGHAT and CDR2 FQDESV (reference sequence). V gave up 4 bases and J gave up 2 bases, with 13 bases separating them. The CDR3 is 15 amino acids. Here the CDR3 DNA reads TGTGCCAGCAGCTCAAAGGGAGCCGTCACAGATACGCAGTATTTT. Amino acids: CASSSKGAVTDTQYF.

This chain uses TRBV9 with TRBJ2-5; 9 nucleotides agree with TRBD1. The CDR3 has 14 amino acids. V shed 0 bases, J shed 5 bases, and the junction held 2 bases outside the gene matches. Germline CDR1 SGDLS, CDR2 YYNGEE. CDR3 bases: TGTGCCAGCAGCGTAGTTGGACAGGGGGAGACCCAGTACTTC. It translates to CASSVVGQGETQYF. Together with reference TRBV9 and TRBJ2-5, the CDR3 gives the full variable domain: DSGVTQTPKHLITATGQRVTLRCSPRSGDLSVYWYQQSLDQGLQFLIQYYNGEERAKGNILERFSAQQFPDLHSELNLSSLELGDSALYFCASSVVGQGETQYFGPGTRLLVL.

This sequence joins TRBV28 and TRBJ1-4, with a tentative D call TRBD1 (6 bases). The CDR3 totals 15 residues. Germline values: CDR1 MDHEN, CDR2 SYDVKM. Deletions cut 5 bases from V and 8 bases from J, with 18 bases between. The CDR3 bases are TGTGCCAGCAGTGCCCAGGGGTTCAGAGAAGAAAAACTGTTTTTT. Amino acids: CASSAQGFREEKLFF.

This sequence joins TRBV28 and TRBJ1-6; 8 bases line up with TRBD1. Germline trimming cut 8 bases from V and 9 bases from J; bases unmatched to any gene: 12. Germline V gene sequence: CDR1 MDHEN, CDR2 SYDVKM. CDR3 size: 15 residues. CDR3 coding DNA: TGTGCCAGCTCCTTCGGTGGGGGACAGGTTTCACCCCTCCACTTT. Residues: CASSFGGGQVSPLHF.

The V gene is TRBV2, the J gene TRBJ1-1; D is unclear. This CDR3 is built from 11 residues. Per the germline V gene, CDR1 is SNHLY and CDR2 is FYNNEI. Trimming removed 4 bases from V and 6 bases from J, with 6 bases in between. This CDR3 reads CASSVMAEAFF. The CDR3 region has the DNA TGTGCCAGCAGTGTAATGGCTGAAGCTTTCTTT.

V usage is TRBV24-1 and J usage is TRBJ2-3; 10 bases are a match to TRBD1. Germline lookup yields CDR1 KGHDR and CDR2 SFDVKD. This CDR3 has 15 amino acids. The V and J ends lost 5 bases and 0 bases, in that order; junction bases with no gene match: 1. The CDR3 region is CATSGGQGSTDTQYF. In DNA, the CDR3 is TGTGCCACCAGTGGGGGACAGGGGAGCACAGATACGCAGTATTTT.

This clone was seen a few times. This rearrangement joins TRBV9 to TRBJ2-3, with a tentative D call TRBD1 (5 bases). Germline lookup yields CDR1 SGDLS and CDR2 YYNGEE. This CDR3 region has 15 residues. V lost 0 bases, J lost 0 bases, and 8 bases lay in between. CDR3 bases: TGTGCCAGCAGCGTAGGCCAGGGTAGCACAGATACGCAGTATTTT. This translates into CASSVGQGSTDTQYF.

The chain is built from TRBV6-5 and TRBJ2-1; D is unresolved. The CDR3 length is 12 residues. The V gene's germline CDR1 is MNHEY and CDR2 SVGAGI. V gave up 6 bases and J gave up 7 bases, with 10 bases separating them. The CDR3 DNA sequence: TGTGCCAGCAGCGCCGAATGGAATGAGCAGTTCTTC. This gives the protein CASSAEWNEQFF.

V is TRBV21-1 and J is TRBJ1-1. TRBV21-1 is deemed a pseudogene. The CDR3 loop spans 18 amino acids. The CDR3 spells CASSKVTGPPHGDTEAFF. In DNA, the CDR3 is TGTGCCAGCAGCAAAGTAACTGGGCCGCCCCACGGGGACACTGAAGCTTTCTTT.

The V and J genes are TRBV24-1 and TRBJ1-4; 10 bases map to TRBD1. This CDR3 region has 16 residues. Per the germline V gene, CDR1 is KGHDR and CDR2 is SFDVKD. Trimming removed 4 bases from V and 8 bases from J; junction bases left unmatched: 9. DNA of the CDR3: TGTGCCACCAGTGACCCCAGACAGGGGGCAAAGGAAAAACTGTTTTTT. Protein: CATSDPRQGAKEKLFF.

The V and J genes are TRBV7-2 and TRBJ2-7, with 11 bases that match TRBD2. CDR3 length equals 14 residues. Losses at the gene ends were 3 bases for V and 7 bases for J; bases not matched to a gene: 5. Germline V CDR1 and CDR2: SGHTA, FQGNSA. CDR3 sequence reads: CASSFSGGAQEQYF. DNA for the CDR3: TGTGCCAGCAGCTTTAGCGGGGGGGCACAAGAGCAGTACTTC.

The J gene is TRBJ2-3, the V gene TRBV3-1 (or the pseudogene TRBV3-2); D not resolved. V dropped 1 base and J dropped 5 bases, with 1 base sitting between them. Germline-derived CDR1 and CDR2 are LGHDT and YNNKEL (reference sequence). The CDR3 length is 11 residues. This chain's CDR3 is CASSQVDTQYF. Written as DNA, the CDR3 is TGTGCCAGCAGCCAAGTAGATACGCAGTATTTT.

The chain couples TRBV5-1 to TRBJ2-7, with D perhaps TRBD1 (5 bases). Germline V lookup: CDR1 SGHRS, CDR2 YFSETQ. This CDR3 comprises 13 residues. Trimming removed 2 bases at V and 2 bases at J, with 8 bases between. The CDR3 coding sequence is TGCGCCAGCAGCTTTGACAGACCCTACGAGCAGTACTTC. Amino acids: CASSFDRPYEQYF.

The chain joins TRBV29-1 to TRBJ1-5; no firm D call. Trimming cost V 4 bases and J 5 bases, with 12 bases left between them. There are 13 residues in the CDR3. From germline, CDR1 is SQVTM and CDR2 ANQGSEA. The CDR3 nucleotides read TGCAGCGTTGGCCGAGATGGCGATCAGCCCCAGCATTTT. Residues: CSVGRDGDQPQHF.

This rearrangement joins TRBV19 to TRBJ1-5, with 7 nucleotides matching TRBD1. The germline CDR1 and CDR2 sequences are LNHDA and SQIVND (reference sequence). V lost 7 bases to trimming and J lost 0 bases; unmatched junction nucleotides: 6. This CDR3 has 15 amino acids. The CDR3 nucleotides read TGTGCCAGTAAAAGAGACAGGGCTAGCAATCAGCCCCAGCATTTT. Its translation: CASKRDRASNQPQHF.

The CDR3 loop reads CASSSGQRIHTGELFF. CDR3 bases: TGTGCCAGTAGTTCGGGACAGCGGATCCACACCGGGGAGCTGTTTTTT. The rearrangement uses TRBV19 and TRBJ2-2, with 7 bases matching TRBD1. The CDR3 is 16 residues long. Germline CDR1 reads LNHDA; CDR2 reads SQIVND (reference sequence). With 5 bases clipped from V and 3 bases from J, the junction kept 9 bases outside the gene matches. The variable domain in full, completed from reference TRBV19 and TRBJ2-2, reads DGGITQSPKYLFRKEGQNVTLSCEQNLNHDAMYWYRQDPGQGLRLIYYSQIVNDFQKGDIAEGYSVSREKKESFPLTVTSAQKNPTAFYLCASSSGQRIHTGELFFGEGSRLTVL.

The count of this clone is one. CDR3 coding DNA: TGTGCCAGCTCACCGGGACTAGCGGGGGCATCAACCTACGAGCAGTACTTC. This encodes CASSPGLAGASTYEQYF. The V and J genes are TRBV18 and TRBJ2-7; the match to TRBD2 covers 14 bases. Germline CDR1 and CDR2: KGHSH and LQKENI. The CDR3 loop spans 17 amino acids. Germline trimming cut 3 bases from V and 2 bases from J; bases unmatched to any gene: 6.

The chain joins TRBV18 to TRBJ1-1; the match to TRBD1 covers 8 bases. Germline values: CDR1 KGHSH, CDR2 LQKENI. Trimming at V came to 3 bases and at J to 0 bases, leaving 12 bases not matched to a gene. The CDR3 extends over 18 amino acids. The chain's CDR3 is CASSPILGQGRMNTEAFF. The CDR3 nucleotides read TGTGCCAGCTCACCCATTCTTGGACAGGGACGAATGAACACTGAAGCTTTCTTT. Supplemented by reference TRBV18 and TRBJ1-1, the full variable domain reads NAGVMQNPRHLVRRRGQEARLRCSPMKGHSHVYWYRQLPEEGLKFMVYLQKENIIDESGMPKERFSAEFPKEGPSILRIQQVVRGDSAAYFCASSPILGQGRMNTEAFFGQGTRLTVV.

The rearrangement joins TRBV2 to TRBJ1-1; no clear D. V lost 10 bases, J lost 0 bases, and 12 bases lay in between. This CDR3 is 13 amino acids long. Germline CDR1 SNHLY, CDR2 FYNNEI. The CDR3 DNA sequence: TGTGCCACCTCGACACTGATGAACACTGAAGCTTTCTTT. As protein: CATSTLMNTEAFF.

The rearrangement links TRBV24-1 to TRBJ1-1; D perhaps matches TRBD1 (5 bases). The CDR3 is made up of 13 amino acids. Germline lookup yields CDR1 KGHDR and CDR2 SFDVKD. V was clipped by 3 bases and J by 7 bases, with 11 bases between them. The CDR3 nucleotides are TGTGCCACCAGTGATAGGGGTCGTAGTGAAGCTTTCTTT. Protein sequence: CATSDRGRSEAFF.

The chain combines TRBV7-8 with TRBJ2-3; TRBD2 agrees at 10 bases. The J segment lost 5 bases and the V segment lost 3 bases, leaving 8 bases of the junction unmatched. CDR1 is SGHVS, CDR2 FQNEAQ, per germline. The length of the CDR3 is 16 residues. The DNA of the CDR3 is TGTGCCAGCAGCTTGTGGAGCGGGAGGGCCATAGATACGCAGTATTTT. This codes for CASSLWSGRAIDTQYF.

The DNA for the CDR3 is TGTGCCAGCTCACCATCGCCGCCCTCACTCACCGGGGAGCTGTTTTTT. Its translation is CASSPSPPSLTGELFF. The gene calls are TRBV18 and TRBJ2-2; no reliable D call. Trimming took 2 bases from V and 4 from J, leaving 14 bases between them. The CDR3 is 16 amino acids. Germline V gives CDR1 KGHSH, CDR2 LQKENI.

The genes are TRBV28 and TRBJ2-1; no firm D call. The CDR3 has 15 amino acids. V shed 2 bases and J shed 5 bases, with 13 bases lying between them. Germline CDR1 is MDHEN and CDR2 is SYDVKM. This CDR3 reads CASSLVIVGHNEQFF. The CDR3, as DNA: TGTGCCAGCAGTTTAGTCATAGTCGGACACAATGAGCAGTTCTTC.